These 24 T cell receptor beta chains were sequenced from one sample in a study of blood T cells in healthy people across ages. It was with a sample-barcoded 5' primer and a J-beta primer mix that a second PCR of roughly 7 to 12 cycles was run. MiXCR, applied by TCRdb to the 5' RACE reads, yields one record per CDR3 protein. The repertoire holds about 720,000 distinct CDR3 sequences, with about a fifth as singletons. Sequenced material: blood. The receptors stem from a man aged 70 or older in good health.

CDR3 in DNA: TGCAGCGTACAAACCGGCAATCAGCCCCAGCATTTT. Its protein product is CSVQTGNQPQHF. This chain uses TRBV29-1 with TRBJ1-5; D gene uncertain. V was cut by 6 bases and J by 2 bases, with 8 bases left in between. Germline assignment: CDR1 SQVTM and CDR2 ANQGSEA. The CDR3 has 12 amino acids.

The chain's CDR3 is CASSLASPTGGEQFF. The CDR3 DNA is TGCGCCAGCAGCTTGGCCTCGCCCACTGGGGGTGAGCAGTTCTTC. This chain joins TRBV5-1 and TRBJ2-1; TRBD1 or TRBD2 may be the D gene (5 bases each). The V and J ends lost 0 bases and 9 bases respectively, with 16 bases between them. The CDR3 is 15 residues long. Germline V CDR1 and CDR2: SGHRS, YFSETQ.

This rearrangement joins TRBV3-1 to TRBJ1-1; perhaps TRBD1 as D (5 bases). This CDR3 has 14 amino acids. V lost 7 bases to trimming and J lost 6 bases, with 18 bases between them. The germline V gene has CDR1 LGHDT and CDR2 YNNKEL (reference sequence). The CDR3 bases are TGTGCCAGCACCACTAACCGGGACGGCTCTGAAGCTTTCTTT. Its translation: CASTTNRDGSEAFF.

This clonotype has ten or more counts. This chain uses TRBV19 with TRBJ1-1; D remains ambiguous. The germline CDR1 and CDR2 sequences are LNHDA and SQIVND (reference sequence). V shed 11 bases and J shed 6 bases, with 10 bases lying between them. CDR3 length: 10 residues. CDR3 bases: TGTGCCTCAACACCCCCTGAAGCTTTCTTT. This gives the protein CASTPPEAFF. The whole variable domain, remainder taken from reference TRBV19 and TRBJ1-1, is DGGITQSPKYLFRKEGQNVTLSCEQNLNHDAMYWYRQDPGQGLRLIYYSQIVNDFQKGDIAEGYSVSREKKESFPLTVTSAQKNPTAFYLCASTPPEAFFGQGTRLTVV.

The CDR3: CASSYSKGSTRANEKLFF. In DNA form, the CDR3 reads TGTGCCAGCAGTTACTCGAAAGGCTCCACACGGGCTAATGAAAAACTGTTTTTT. This chain connects TRBV6-6 to TRBJ1-4; unclear D gene. Germline loops: CDR1 MNHNY, CDR2 SVGAGI (reference sequence). Trimming took 0 bases from V and 3 from J, leaving 17 bases between them. The CDR3 spans 18 residues.

V usage is TRBV6-2 or TRBV6-3 and J usage is TRBJ1-2, with a tentative D call TRBD1 (6 bases). This CDR3 has 14 residues. Trimming took off 6 bases at V and 7 bases at J, with 18 bases between the two ends. CDR1 MNHEY and CDR2 SVGEGT come from the germline V gene. This CDR3 is CASSIDRPQGGYTF. In DNA, the CDR3 is TGTGCCAGCAGCATCGACAGGCCCCAAGGTGGCTACACCTTC.

This chain uses TRBV6-2 or TRBV6-3 with TRBJ1-1; unclear D gene. This CDR3 is 14 amino acids long. CDR1 and CDR2 (germline): MNHEY, SVGEGT. The V gene lost 7 bases and the J gene lost 1 base, with 13 bases spanning the gap. The DNA for the CDR3 is TGTGCCAGCAACCTTGGACGGTGGAACACTGAAGCTTTCTTT. Protein product: CASNLGRWNTEAFF.

This clonotype was found a few times. Here the CDR3 reads CATTGDNYGYTF. CDR3 in DNA: TGTGCCACGACAGGGGATAACTATGGCTACACCTTC. The chain couples TRBV6-5 to TRBJ1-2; 8 bases match TRBD1. CDR3 size: 12 residues. Losses at the gene ends were 10 bases for V and 1 base for J; bases not matched to a gene: 2. Germline loops: CDR1 MNHEY, CDR2 SVGAGI.

In its sample, this clonotype was seen a few times. The conserved final phenylalanine or tryptophan is absent from the CDR3, which likely points to a read error. It is unclear where the CDR3 begins or ends on the DNA, so no DNA is shown, and the CDR3 is as TCRdb lists it. This sequence joins TRBV3-1 and TRBJ2-1; no check of the table's D call, TRBD1, against the DNA was made. Germline CDR1 and CDR2: LGHDT and YNNKEL (reference sequence). The CDR3 is 12 residues long, ends included. This chain's CDR3 is CASSLSWGQKFL.

This chain links TRBV30 with TRBJ1-4; TRBD1 is a possible D gene (5 bases). The V gene's germline CDR1 is GTSNPN and CDR2 SVGIG (reference sequence). The CDR3 has 17 amino acids. Trimming left V 5 bases short and J 0 bases short, with 19 bases between. The CDR3 reads CAWGPPRVGATNEKLFF. The CDR3 DNA reads TGTGCCTGGGGGCCCCCCAGGGTCGGGGCAACTAATGAAAAACTGTTTTTT.

The chain is built from TRBV27 and TRBJ1-6; D may be TRBD1 (6 bases). Germline V gives CDR1 MNHEY, CDR2 SMNVEV (reference sequence). This CDR3 is built from 15 residues. Between the trimmed V and J ends, which lost 8 bases and 0 bases, there was a span of 11 bases. CDR3 coding DNA: TGTGCCAGCCCAGGACAGAGCTCCTATAATTCACCCCTCCACTTT. Translating it yields CASPGQSSYNSPLHF.

V gene TRBV7-9 combines with J gene TRBJ2-3, with D perhaps matching TRBD2 (5 bases). Germline V CDR1 and CDR2: SEHNR, FQNEAQ (reference sequence). The CDR3 has 15 residues. V was trimmed by 0 bases and J by 0 bases, leaving 7 bases between them. CDR3 amino acids: CASSLATGSTDTQYF. The CDR3 coding sequence is TGTGCCAGCAGCTTAGCGACGGGAAGCACAGATACGCAGTATTTT. The entire variable domain, with the rest obtained from reference TRBV7-9 and TRBJ2-3, is as follows: DTGVSQNPRHKITKRGQNVTFRCDPISEHNRLYWYRQTLGQGPEFLTYFQNEAQLEKSRLLSDRFSAERPKGSFSTLEIQRTEQGDSAMYLCASSLATGSTDTQYFGPGTRLTVL.

The CDR3 spells CASSLLSREETQYF. In nucleotides, the CDR3 is TGCGCCAGCAGCTTGCTGTCCAGGGAAGAGACCCAGTACTTC. The rearrangement joins TRBV5-1 to TRBJ2-5; possibly TRBD1 for D (5 bases). V shed 1 base and J shed 3 bases, with 10 bases lying between them. CDR3 length: 14 residues. Per the germline V gene, CDR1 is SGHRS and CDR2 is YFSETQ.

This clonotype was counted at least ten times. The chain carries TRBV5-6 and TRBJ2-2, with 10 bases lining up with TRBD1. Germline-derived CDR1 and CDR2 are SGHDT and YYEEEE. V lost 4 bases to trimming and J lost 2 bases; unmatched junction nucleotides: 2. The CDR3 runs to 15 residues. The CDR3: CASSRDRGNTGELFF. CDR3 DNA sequence: TGTGCCAGCAGCCGGGACAGGGGTAACACCGGGGAGCTGTTTTTT.

CDR3 coding DNA: TGTGCCAGCAGCCCAGGGGGCTGGGGAACTAATGAAAAACTGTTTTTT. Encoded protein: CASSPGGWGTNEKLFF. V usage is TRBV7-2 and J usage is TRBJ1-4; 8 bases are a match to TRBD1. The germline V gene has CDR1 SGHTA and CDR2 FQGNSA. With 5 bases clipped from V and 1 base from J, the junction kept 6 bases outside the gene matches. The CDR3 loop spans 16 amino acids. Full variable domain (remainder filled in from reference TRBV7-2 and TRBJ1-4): GAGVSQSPSNKVTEKGKDVELRCDPISGHTALYWYRQSLGQGLEFLIYFQGNSAPDKSGLPSDRFSAERTGGSVSTLTIQRTQQEDSAVYLCASSPGGWGTNEKLFFGSGTQLSVL.

The table lists this clonotype with a few counts. The chain joins TRBV29-1 to TRBJ2-5; 8 bases match TRBD2. The trim removed 7 bases at V and 3 bases at J, leaving 7 bases unmatched. The CDR3 length is 13 residues. The germline V gene has CDR1 SQVTM and CDR2 ANQGSEA. The CDR3 DNA reads TGCAGCGCGGAACCGGGACTAGAAGAGACCCAGTACTTC. Encoded protein: CSAEPGLEETQYF.

The V gene is TRBV14, the J gene TRBJ2-1; 13 bases agree with TRBD2. The germline CDR1 and CDR2 sequences are SGHDN and FVKESK. With V trimmed by 2 bases and J by 6 bases, 4 bases remained unmatched. CDR3 size: 16 residues. CDR3 protein: CASSQPGTSGTNEQFF. Here the CDR3 DNA reads TGTGCCAGCAGCCAACCCGGGACTAGCGGGACCAATGAGCAGTTCTTC.

This clonotype was counted ten times or more. The chain joins TRBV9 to TRBJ2-5, with 7 bases matching TRBD1. The CDR3 covers 15 residues. The junction had 10 bases not matched to a gene; V was cut back by 3 bases and J by 5 bases. Germline V lookup: CDR1 SGDLS, CDR2 YYNGEE. CDR3 amino acids: CASSEVRGRSETQYF. DNA of the CDR3: TGTGCCAGCAGCGAAGTAAGGGGGCGGAGTGAGACCCAGTACTTC.

Ten or more counts support this clonotype. The V call is TRBV11-2, the J call TRBJ2-2; D is uncertain. Trimming removed 0 bases from V and 7 bases from J, with 9 bases in between. From germline, CDR1 is SGHAT and CDR2 FQNNGV. This CDR3 contains 14 residues. CDR3 protein: CASSLDLIGGELFF. The CDR3 DNA follows: TGTGCCAGCAGCTTAGATTTGATTGGCGGGGAGCTGTTTTTT.

This clonotype occurred a few times. The V call is TRBV5-1, the J call TRBJ1-1, with 9 bases fitting TRBD1. The CDR3 has 16 residues. Trimming cost V 2 bases and J 4 bases; bases outside gene matches: 9. The V gene's germline CDR1 is SGHRS and CDR2 YFSETQ. CDR3 loop: CASSFSGTGLITEAFF. The DNA of the CDR3 is TGCGCCAGCAGCTTCTCCGGGACAGGGTTGATCACTGAAGCTTTCTTT.

This clonotype was seen a handful of times. The V call is TRBV3-1, the J call TRBJ2-1; D unclear. The ends were cut back, 10 bases at V and 0 bases at J, with 13 bases in the middle. Per the germline V gene, CDR1 is LGHDT and CDR2 is YNNKEL (reference sequence). CDR3 length: 14 amino acids. The CDR3 is CATARSLSYNEQFF. The DNA of the CDR3 is TGTGCCACCGCTAGGTCACTCTCCTACAATGAGCAGTTCTTC.

V and J are TRBV28 and TRBJ1-5, with TRBD1 as a possible D gene (5 bases). CDR3 size: 12 residues. CDR1 is MDHEN, CDR2 SYDVKM, per germline. V was cut by 2 bases and J by 8 bases, with 7 bases left in between. CDR3 in DNA: TGTGCCAGCAGTTTAGGGGGAAAGCCCCAGCATTTT. This gives the protein CASSLGGKPQHF.

This clonotype has a handful of counts. The chain links TRBV6-4 to TRBJ2-3, with no clear D. CDR1 is MRHNA, CDR2 SNTAGT, per germline. There are 17 residues in the CDR3. Trimming cost V 6 bases and J 0 bases, with 19 bases left between them. CDR3 nucleotide sequence: TGTGCCAGCAGCAGAGGAGACATATCTCGGAGCACAGATACGCAGTATTTT. Encoded protein: CASSRGDISRSTDTQYF.

This clonotype came up a few times. The chain is built from TRBV12-3 or TRBV12-4 and TRBJ2-1; possible D gene TRBD2, 6 bases. CDR3 length: 16 residues. V was shortened by 2 bases and J by 5 bases, with 16 bases between the two germline ends. The CDR3 bases are TGTGCCAGCAGTTTAATCTCGGGTCGGGAGAACAATGAGCAGTTCTTC. Translating gives CASSLISGRENNEQFF.